This T cell receptor beta chain originates from a study of read filtering for tumor transcriptome and immune sequencing. Study-level points and caveats: RNA-seq captured clonotypes less deeply and reliably than IR-seq. Roughly 82% of IR-seq clonotypes had a single read, yet these held approximately 4% of reads.

The CDR3 totals 15 residues. CDR1 and CDR2 (germline): ENHRY, SYGVKD. The V end was cut by 5 bases, the J end by 3 bases, with 17 bases between. This clonotype has only a few counts. Its specificity is unknown. This clone may be a read error of a much larger clone one base away. The library was built from around 0.4 ug RNA with molecular barcoded adaptors for alpha/delta and beta/gamma chains. TCRdb re-called the reads with MiXCR, one entry per CDR3 protein. The data contain more than 30,000 distinct CDR3 sequences, about an eighth of them seen just once; the ten biggest clones take up around 36%. Bone marrow was sampled from every patient at the time of active disease.

The sample consisted of a population of CD138-negative cells sorted from bone marrow. This sequence was found in a donor aged 40 or over with multiple myeloma. The chain carries TRBV10-3 and TRBJ2-7; no clear D gene. The CDR3 DNA is TGTGCCATCAGTCCCGGGCCCCGGTGGCACTACGAGCAGTACTTC. Its protein is CAISPGPRWHYEQYF.